This is a list of T cell receptor beta chains from one sample in a study of T cells in Graves' hyperthyroidism and ophthalmopathy. A single record per CDR3 protein comes from TCRdb applying MiXCR to the multiplex PCR reads. The data contain around 760,000 distinct CDR3 sequences, around 40% of them singletons. The sequenced material came from blood. These receptors were collected from a woman aged 40 to 50 with Graves' hyperthyroidism. The conserved cysteine and the conserved F or W are not part of the CDR3 here. D genes are given only for firm matches. The size of a clone is reported for some rows only, either as once, few or many, or as a class for expanded clones.

V	D	size	J	CDR3
TRBV20-1	-	many	TRBJ1-1	SARQGPSQTEAF
TRBV20-1	-	many	TRBJ1-3	SARDRGGNTIY
TRBV28	-	-	TRBJ1-1	ASSSAHMNTEAF
TRBV20-1	-	-	TRBJ2-7	SASLSGTVSYEQY
TRBV29-1	-	-	TRBJ2-7	SPAATYEQY
TRBV4-3	-	-	TRBJ1-4	ASSHEPQGVGEKLF
TRBV7-2	-	many	TRBJ2-5	ASSLVRGHGEETQY
TRBV19	TRBD2	-	TRBJ2-6	ASSRSAGGKGANVLT
TRBV4-3	TRBD1	-	TRBJ2-5	ASSRTTGGGETQY
TRBV5-5	-	-	TRBJ1-5	ASSLVADSRDGAQH
TRBV2	-	-	TRBJ2-5	ASSVQGMGSETQY
TRBV20-1	TRBD2	-	-	SASLGTSGEKQF
TRBV7-2	TRBD1	many	TRBJ1-2	ASSPVAGGYGYT
TRBV7-7	-	many	TRBJ2-2	ASSSTSGTGELF
TRBV12-3/TRBV12-4	-	few	TRBJ1-5	ASRTNTGGPNQPQH
TRBV25-1	-	-	TRBJ2-5	ASSPQGDQAETQY
TRBV7-9	-	many	TRBJ2-5	ATAPWVGETQY
TRBV10-3	TRBD2	few	TRBJ2-6	ATRTRAGANVLT
TRBV5-1	-	-	TRBJ1-4	ASSSHDSAKHFSANNEKLF
TRBV10-3	TRBD1	-	TRBJ2-2	AIRGEEDRDGELF